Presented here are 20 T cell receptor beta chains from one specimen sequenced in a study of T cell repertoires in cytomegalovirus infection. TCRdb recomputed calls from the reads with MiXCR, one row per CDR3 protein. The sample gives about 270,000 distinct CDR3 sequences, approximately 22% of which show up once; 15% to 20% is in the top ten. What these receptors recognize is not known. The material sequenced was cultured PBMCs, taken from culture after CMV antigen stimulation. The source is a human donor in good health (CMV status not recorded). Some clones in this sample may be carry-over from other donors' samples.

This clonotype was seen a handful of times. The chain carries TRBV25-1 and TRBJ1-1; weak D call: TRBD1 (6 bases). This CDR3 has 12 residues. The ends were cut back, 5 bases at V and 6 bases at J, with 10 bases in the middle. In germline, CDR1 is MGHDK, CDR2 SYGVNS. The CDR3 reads CASSSGEPEAFF. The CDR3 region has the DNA TGTGCCAGCAGTTCAGGGGAACCTGAAGCTTTCTTT.

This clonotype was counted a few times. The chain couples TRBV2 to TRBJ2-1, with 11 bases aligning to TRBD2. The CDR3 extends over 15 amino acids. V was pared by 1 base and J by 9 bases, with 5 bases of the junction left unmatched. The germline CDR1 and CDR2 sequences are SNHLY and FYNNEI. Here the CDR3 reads CASSEGGLAGGEQFF. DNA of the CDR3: TGTGCCAGCAGTGAAGGGGGCCTAGCGGGAGGTGAGCAGTTCTTC.

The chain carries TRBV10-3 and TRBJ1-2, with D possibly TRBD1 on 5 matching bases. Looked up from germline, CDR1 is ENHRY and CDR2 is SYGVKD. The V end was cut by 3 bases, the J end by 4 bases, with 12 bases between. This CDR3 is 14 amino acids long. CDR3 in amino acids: CAISDPGDSYGYTF. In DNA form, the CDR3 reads TGTGCCATCAGTGATCCCGGGGACTCCTATGGCTACACCTTC.

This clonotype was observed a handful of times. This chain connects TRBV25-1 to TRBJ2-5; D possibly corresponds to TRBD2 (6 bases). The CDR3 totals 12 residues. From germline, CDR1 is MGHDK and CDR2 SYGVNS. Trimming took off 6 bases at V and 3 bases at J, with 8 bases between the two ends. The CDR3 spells CASRGGKETQYF. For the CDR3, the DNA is TGTGCCAGCAGGGGGGGAAAAGAGACCCAGTACTTC.

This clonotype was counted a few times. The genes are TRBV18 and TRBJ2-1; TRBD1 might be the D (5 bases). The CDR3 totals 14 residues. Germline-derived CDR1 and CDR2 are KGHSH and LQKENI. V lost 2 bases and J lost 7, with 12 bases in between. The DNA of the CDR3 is TGTGCCAGCTCACCAGAGCAGGGTCGGAATGAGCAGTTCTTC. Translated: CASSPEQGRNEQFF.

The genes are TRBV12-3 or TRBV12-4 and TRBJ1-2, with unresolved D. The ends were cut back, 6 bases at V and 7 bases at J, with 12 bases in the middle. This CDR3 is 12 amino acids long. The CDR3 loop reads CASSPWTAGYTF. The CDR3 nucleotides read TGTGCCAGCAGCCCATGGACCGCTGGCTACACCTTC.

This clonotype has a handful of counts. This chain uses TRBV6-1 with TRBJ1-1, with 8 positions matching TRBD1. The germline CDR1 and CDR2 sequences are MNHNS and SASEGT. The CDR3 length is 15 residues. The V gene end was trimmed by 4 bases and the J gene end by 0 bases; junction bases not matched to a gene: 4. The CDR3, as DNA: TGTGCCAGCAGTGCCTGGACAGGGTTGAACACTGAAGCTTTCTTT. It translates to CASSAWTGLNTEAFF.

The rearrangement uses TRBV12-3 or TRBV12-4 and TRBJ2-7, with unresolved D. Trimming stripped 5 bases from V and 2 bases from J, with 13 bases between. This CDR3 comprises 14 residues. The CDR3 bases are TGTGCCAGCAGTCCCCCGGTAGGACCCTACGAGCAGTACTTC. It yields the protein CASSPPVGPYEQYF.

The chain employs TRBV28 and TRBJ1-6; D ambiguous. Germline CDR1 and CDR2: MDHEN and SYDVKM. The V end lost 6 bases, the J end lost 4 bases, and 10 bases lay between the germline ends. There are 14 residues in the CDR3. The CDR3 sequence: CASSSELYNSPLHF. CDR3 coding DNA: TGTGCCAGCAGCTCCGAGTTATATAATTCACCCCTCCACTTT.

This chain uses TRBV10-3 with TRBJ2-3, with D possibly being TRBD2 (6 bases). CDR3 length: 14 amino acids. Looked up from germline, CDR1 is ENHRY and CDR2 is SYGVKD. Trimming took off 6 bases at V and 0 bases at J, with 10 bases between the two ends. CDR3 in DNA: TGTGCCATCAGCCTTCGGGGGAGCACAGATACGCAGTATTTT. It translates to CAISLRGSTDTQYF.

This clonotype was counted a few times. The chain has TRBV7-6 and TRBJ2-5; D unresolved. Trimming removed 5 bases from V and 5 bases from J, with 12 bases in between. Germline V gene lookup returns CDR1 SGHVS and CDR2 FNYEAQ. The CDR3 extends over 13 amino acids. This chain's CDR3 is CASSQERGETQYF. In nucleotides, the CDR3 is TGTGCCAGCAGCCAAGAGCGTGGGGAGACCCAGTACTTC.

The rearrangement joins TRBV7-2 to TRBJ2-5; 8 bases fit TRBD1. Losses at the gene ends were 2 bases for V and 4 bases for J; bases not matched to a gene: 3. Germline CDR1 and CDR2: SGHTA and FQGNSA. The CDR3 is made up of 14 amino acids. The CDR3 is CASSLSRGRETQYF. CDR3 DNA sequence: TGTGCCAGCAGCTTAAGCAGGGGGCGAGAGACCCAGTACTTC.

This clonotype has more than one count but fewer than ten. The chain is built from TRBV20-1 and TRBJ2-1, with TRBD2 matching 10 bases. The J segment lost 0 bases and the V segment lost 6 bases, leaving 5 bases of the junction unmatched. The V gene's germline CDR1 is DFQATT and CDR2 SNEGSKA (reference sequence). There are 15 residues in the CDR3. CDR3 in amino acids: CSAPGLARSYNEQFF. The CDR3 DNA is TGCAGTGCCCCGGGACTAGCGCGCTCCTACAATGAGCAGTTCTTC.

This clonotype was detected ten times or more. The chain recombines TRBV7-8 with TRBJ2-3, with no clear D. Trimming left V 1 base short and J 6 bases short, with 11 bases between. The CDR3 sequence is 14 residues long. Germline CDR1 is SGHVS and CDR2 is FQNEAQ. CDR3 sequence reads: CASSLGPDRDTQYF. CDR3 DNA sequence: TGTGCCAGCAGCTTAGGGCCGGATAGGGATACGCAGTATTTT.

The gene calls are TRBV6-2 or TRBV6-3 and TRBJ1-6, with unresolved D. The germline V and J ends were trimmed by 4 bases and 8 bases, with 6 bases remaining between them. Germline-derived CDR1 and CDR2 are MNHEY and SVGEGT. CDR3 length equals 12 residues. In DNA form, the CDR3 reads TGTGCCAGCAGTTTTCAGGATTCACCCCTCCACTTT. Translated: CASSFQDSPLHF.

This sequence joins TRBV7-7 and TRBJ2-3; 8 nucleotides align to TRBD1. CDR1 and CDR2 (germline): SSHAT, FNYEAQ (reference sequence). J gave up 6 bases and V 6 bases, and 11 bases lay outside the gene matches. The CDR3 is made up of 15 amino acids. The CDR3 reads CASSLGTGGSDTQYF. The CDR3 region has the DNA TGTGCCAGCAGTCTAGGTACAGGGGGATCGGATACGCAGTATTTT.

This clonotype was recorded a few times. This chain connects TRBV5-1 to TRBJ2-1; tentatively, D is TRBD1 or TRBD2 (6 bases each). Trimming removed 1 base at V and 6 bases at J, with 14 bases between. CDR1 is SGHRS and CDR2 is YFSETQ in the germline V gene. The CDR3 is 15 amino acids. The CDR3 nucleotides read TGCGCCAGCAGCTTGATCGGGGGCGCGGGCAATGAGCAGTTCTTC. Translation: CASSLIGGAGNEQFF.

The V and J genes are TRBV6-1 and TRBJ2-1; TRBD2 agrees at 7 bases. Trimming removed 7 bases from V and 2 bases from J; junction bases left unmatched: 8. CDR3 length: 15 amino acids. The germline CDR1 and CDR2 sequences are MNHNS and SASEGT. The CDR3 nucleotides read TGTGCCAGCACTGGGGGGGTTGGGGCCTACAATGAGCAGTTCTTC. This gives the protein CASTGGVGAYNEQFF.

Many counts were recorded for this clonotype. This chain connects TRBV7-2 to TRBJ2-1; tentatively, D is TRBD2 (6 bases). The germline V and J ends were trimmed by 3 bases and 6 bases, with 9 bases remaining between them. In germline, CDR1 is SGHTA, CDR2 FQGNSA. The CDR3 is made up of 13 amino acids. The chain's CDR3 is CASSFGLPNEQFF. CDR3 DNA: TGTGCCAGCAGCTTTGGACTACCCAATGAGCAGTTCTTC.

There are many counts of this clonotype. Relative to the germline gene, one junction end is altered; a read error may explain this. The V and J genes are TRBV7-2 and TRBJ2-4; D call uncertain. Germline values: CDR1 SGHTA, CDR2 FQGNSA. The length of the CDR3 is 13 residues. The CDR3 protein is CASSSPQTSKKNF. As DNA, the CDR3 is TGTGCCAGCAGCTCCCCTCAGACTTCAAAAAAGAACTTC.